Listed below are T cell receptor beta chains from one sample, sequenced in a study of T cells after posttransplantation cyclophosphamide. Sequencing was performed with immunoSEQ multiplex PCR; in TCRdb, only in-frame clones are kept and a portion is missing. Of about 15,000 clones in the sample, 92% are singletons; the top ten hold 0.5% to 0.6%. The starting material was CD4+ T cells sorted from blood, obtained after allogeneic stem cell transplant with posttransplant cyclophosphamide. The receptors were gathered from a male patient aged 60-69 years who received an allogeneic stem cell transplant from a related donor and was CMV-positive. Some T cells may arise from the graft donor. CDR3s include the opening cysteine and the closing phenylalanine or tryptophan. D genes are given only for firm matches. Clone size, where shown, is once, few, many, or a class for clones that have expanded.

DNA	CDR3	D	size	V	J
TGTGCCAGCAGCTTGGGCGACAGTATCTATGGCTACACCTTC	CASSLGDSIYGYTF	.	.	TRBV7-8	TRBJ1-2
TGTGTCACGACCGACTCCTCCTATGGCTACACCTTC	CVTTDSSYGYTF	.	few	TRBV2	TRBJ1-2
TGTGCCAGCAGCGCCACACCAGCGTACGAGCAGTTCTTC	CASSATPAYEQFF	.	.	TRBV6-1	TRBJ2-1
TGTGCCAGCAGCCCGAGTGGCTACACCTTC	CASSPSGYTF	.	once	TRBV7-9	TRBJ1-2
TGCGCCAGCAGCCAAGATGGGGGGGCCCTTGAAAAACTGTTTTTT	CASSQDGGALEKLFF	.	.	TRBV4-3	TRBJ1-4
TGTGCCAGCTCACTTCAAACAGGGATGAACACCGGGGAGCTGTTTTTT	CASSLQTGMNTGELFF	.	.	TRBV18	TRBJ2-2
TGTGCCAGCAGCTCCGACAGCCCTAATGAAAAACTGTTTTTT	CASSSDSPNEKLFF	.	.	TRBV11-1	TRBJ1-4
TGTGCCAGCAGTGTAGAGGGTCTAAGGGAGCAGTACTTC	CASSVEGLREQYF	.	.	TRBV25-1	TRBJ2-7
TGTGCCATCCTTCCCAGGGGGCGCGGGACTGAAGCTTTCTTT	CAILPRGRGTEAFF	TRBD1	.	TRBV7-9	TRBJ1-1
TGTGCCAGCAGCCCTGCCGGTTCAGGGGGTTATAACTATGGCTACACCTTC	CASSPAGSGGYNYGYTF	TRBD1	.	TRBV4-2	TRBJ1-2
TGTGCCAGTACCATAGCGGGGGGGACCTACAATGAGCAGTTCTTC	CASTIAGGTYNEQFF	TRBD2	.	TRBV19	TRBJ2-1
TGTGCCAGCAGTGTAACCGGGGGCACAGATACGCAGTATTTT	CASSVTGGTDTQYF	.	few	TRBV2	TRBJ2-3
TGTGCCAGCAGCAGGCCAGGGGTACATAGCTCCTACGAGCAGTACTTC	CASSRPGVHSSYEQYF	.	.	TRBV5-6	TRBJ2-7
TGTGCCAGCATGGATCAGGGATCCTATGGCTACACCTTC	CASMDQGSYGYTF	.	.	TRBV7-9	TRBJ1-2
TGTGCCAGCTCACTCAACAGGGAAACTGAAGCTTTCTTT	CASSLNRETEAFF	.	.	TRBV18	TRBJ1-1
TGTGCCAGCAGCCCGAACTCCGGGTCGCAAGAGACCCAGTACTTC	CASSPNSGSQETQYF	.	.	TRBV7-2	TRBJ2-5
TGTGCCAGCAGCCAAGATCAAGCGGGGAACTCCTACGAGCAGTACTTC	CASSQDQAGNSYEQYF	TRBD2	.	TRBV4-2	TRBJ2-7
TGTGCCAGCAGTCCTCGGACTCCCGTTTACAATGAGCAGTTCTTC	CASSPRTPVYNEQFF	.	.	TRBV28	TRBJ2-1
TGCGCCAGCAGCCATCCACCGGGGGGCTACACCTTC	CASSHPPGGYTF	.	.	TRBV4-1	TRBJ1-2
TGCGCCAGCAGCTTAGGACAGAGAGCCTCACCCCTCCACTTT	CASSLGQRASPLHF	.	.	TRBV5-1	TRBJ1-6
TGTGCCAGCAGGGACAGACCCGGAGGAGAAAAACTGTTTTTT	CASRDRPGGEKLFF	.	.	TRBV27	TRBJ1-4